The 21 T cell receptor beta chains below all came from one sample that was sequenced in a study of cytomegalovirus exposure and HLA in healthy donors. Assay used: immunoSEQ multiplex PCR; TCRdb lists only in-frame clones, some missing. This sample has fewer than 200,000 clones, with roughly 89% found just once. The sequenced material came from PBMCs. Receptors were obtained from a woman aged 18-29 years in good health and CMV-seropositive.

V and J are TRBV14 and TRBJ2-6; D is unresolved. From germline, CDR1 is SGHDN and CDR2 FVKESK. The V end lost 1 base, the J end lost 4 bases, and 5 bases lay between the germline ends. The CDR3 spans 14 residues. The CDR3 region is CASSQVAGANVLTF. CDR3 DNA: TGTGCCAGCAGCCAAGTAGCCGGGGCCAACGTCCTGACTTTC.

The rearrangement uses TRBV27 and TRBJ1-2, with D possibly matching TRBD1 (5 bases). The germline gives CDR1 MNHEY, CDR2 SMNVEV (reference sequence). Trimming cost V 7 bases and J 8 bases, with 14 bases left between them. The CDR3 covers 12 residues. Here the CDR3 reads CASTGIGGGYTF. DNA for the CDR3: TGTGCCAGCACCGGTATCGGGGGAGGCTACACCTTC.

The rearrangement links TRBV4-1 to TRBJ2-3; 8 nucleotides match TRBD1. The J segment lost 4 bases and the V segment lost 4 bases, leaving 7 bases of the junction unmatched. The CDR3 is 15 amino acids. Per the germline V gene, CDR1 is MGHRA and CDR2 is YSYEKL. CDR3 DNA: TGCGCCAGCAGCCCGAGGACAGGGCAACCAGATACGCAGTATTTT. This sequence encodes CASSPRTGQPDTQYF.

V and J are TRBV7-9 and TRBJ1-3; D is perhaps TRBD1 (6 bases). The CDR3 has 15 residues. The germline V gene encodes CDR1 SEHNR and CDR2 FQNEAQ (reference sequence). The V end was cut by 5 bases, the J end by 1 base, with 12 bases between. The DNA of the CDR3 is TGTGCCAGCAGCGGCCAGGGGTCATCTGGAAACACCATATATTTT. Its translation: CASSGQGSSGNTIYF.

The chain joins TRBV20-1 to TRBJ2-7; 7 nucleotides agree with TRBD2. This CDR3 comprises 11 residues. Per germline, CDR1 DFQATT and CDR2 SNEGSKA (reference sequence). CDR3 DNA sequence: TGCAGCGGGGGGTTGGGGAACGAGCAGTACTTC. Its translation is CSGGLGNEQYF.

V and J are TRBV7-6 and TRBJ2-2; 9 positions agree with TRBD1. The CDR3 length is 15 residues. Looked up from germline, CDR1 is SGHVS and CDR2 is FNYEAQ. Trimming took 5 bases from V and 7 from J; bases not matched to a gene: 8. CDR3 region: CASSPEDRGYGELFF. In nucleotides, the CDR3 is TGTGCCAGCAGCCCCGAGGACAGGGGTTACGGGGAGCTGTTTTTT.

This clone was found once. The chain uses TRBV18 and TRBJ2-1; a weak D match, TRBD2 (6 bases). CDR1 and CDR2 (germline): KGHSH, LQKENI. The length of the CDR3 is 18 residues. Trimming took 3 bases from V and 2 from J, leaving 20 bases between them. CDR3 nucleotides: TGTGCCAGCTCACCCACCAGAGGAACTGGCGGGACCTACAATGAGCAGTTCTTC. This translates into CASSPTRGTGGTYNEQFF.

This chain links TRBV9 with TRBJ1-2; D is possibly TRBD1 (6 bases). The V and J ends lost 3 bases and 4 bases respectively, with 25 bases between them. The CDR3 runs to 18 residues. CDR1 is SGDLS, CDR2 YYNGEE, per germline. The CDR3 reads CASSASTGTTLPSYGYTF. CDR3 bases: TGTGCCAGCAGCGCATCAACCGGGACAACTCTGCCCAGCTATGGCTACACCTTC.

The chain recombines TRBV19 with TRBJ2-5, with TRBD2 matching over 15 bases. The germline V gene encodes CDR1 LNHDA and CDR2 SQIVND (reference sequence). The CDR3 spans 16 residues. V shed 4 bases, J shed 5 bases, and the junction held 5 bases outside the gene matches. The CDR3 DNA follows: TGTGCCAGTAGTAGAGGACTAGCGGGGGGGCAGGAGACCCAGTACTTC. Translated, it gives CASSRGLAGGQETQYF.

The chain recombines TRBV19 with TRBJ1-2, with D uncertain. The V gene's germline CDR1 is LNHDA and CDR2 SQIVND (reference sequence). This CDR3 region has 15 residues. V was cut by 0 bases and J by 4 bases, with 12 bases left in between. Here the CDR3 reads CASSIDLEQLYGYTF. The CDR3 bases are TGTGCCAGTAGTATAGATCTGGAACAGCTCTATGGCTACACCTTC.

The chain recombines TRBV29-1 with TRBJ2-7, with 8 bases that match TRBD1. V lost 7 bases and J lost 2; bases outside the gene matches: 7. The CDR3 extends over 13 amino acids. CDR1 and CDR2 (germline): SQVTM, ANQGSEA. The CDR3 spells CSARDRQTYEQYF. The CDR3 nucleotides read TGCAGCGCGCGGGACAGGCAGACCTACGAGCAGTACTTC.

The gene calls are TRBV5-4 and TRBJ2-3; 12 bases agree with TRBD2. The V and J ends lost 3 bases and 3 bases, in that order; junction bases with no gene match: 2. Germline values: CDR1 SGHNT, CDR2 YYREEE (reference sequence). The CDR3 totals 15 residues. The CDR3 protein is CASSSGLAGTDTQYF. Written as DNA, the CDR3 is TGTGCCAGCAGCTCGGGACTAGCGGGTACAGATACGCAGTATTTT.

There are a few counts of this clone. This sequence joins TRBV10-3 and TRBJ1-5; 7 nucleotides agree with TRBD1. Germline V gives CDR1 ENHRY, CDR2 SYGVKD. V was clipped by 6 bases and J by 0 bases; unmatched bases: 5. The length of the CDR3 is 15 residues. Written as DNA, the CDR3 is TGTGCCATCAGGGAGGGACAGAATAGCAATCAGCCCCAGCATTTT. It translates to CAIREGQNSNQPQHF.

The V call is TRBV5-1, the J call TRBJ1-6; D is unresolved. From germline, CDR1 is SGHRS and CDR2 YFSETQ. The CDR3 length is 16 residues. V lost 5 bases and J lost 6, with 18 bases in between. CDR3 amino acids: CASSRVTARGNSPLHF. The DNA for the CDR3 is TGCGCCAGCAGTCGTGTGACGGCCCGAGGTAATTCACCCCTCCACTTT.

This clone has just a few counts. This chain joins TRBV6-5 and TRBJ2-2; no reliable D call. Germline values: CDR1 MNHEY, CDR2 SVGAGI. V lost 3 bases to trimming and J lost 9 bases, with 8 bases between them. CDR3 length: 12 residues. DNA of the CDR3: TGTGCCAGCAGTTATTTTGGGCGGGAGCTGTTTTTT. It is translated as CASSYFGRELFF.

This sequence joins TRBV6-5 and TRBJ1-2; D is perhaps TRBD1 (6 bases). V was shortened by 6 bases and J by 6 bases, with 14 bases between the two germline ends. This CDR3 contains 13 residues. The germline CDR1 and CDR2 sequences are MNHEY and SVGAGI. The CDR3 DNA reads TGTGCCAGCAGGACTACAGGGTACGATGGCTACACCTTC. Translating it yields CASRTTGYDGYTF.

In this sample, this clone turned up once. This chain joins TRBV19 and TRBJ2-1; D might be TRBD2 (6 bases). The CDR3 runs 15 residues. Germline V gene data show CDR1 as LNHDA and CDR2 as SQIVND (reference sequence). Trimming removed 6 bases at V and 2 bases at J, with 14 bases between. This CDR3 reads CASSQTRKAYNEQFF. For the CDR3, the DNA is TGTGCCAGTAGCCAGACTAGGAAAGCCTACAATGAGCAGTTCTTC.

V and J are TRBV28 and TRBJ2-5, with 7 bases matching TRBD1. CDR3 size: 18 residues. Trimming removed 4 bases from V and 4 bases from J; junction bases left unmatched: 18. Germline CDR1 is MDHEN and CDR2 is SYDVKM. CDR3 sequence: CASSSSLRGRGIRETQYF. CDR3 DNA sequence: TGTGCCAGCAGTTCAAGCCTCAGGGGGAGAGGGATTCGAGAGACCCAGTACTTC.

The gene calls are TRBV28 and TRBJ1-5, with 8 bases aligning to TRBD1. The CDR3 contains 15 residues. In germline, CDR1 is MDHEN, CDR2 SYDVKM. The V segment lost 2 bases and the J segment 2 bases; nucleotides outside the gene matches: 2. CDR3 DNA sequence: TGTGCCAGCAGTTTACAGGGGGCTCGCAATCAGCCCCAGCATTTT. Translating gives CASSLQGARNQPQHF. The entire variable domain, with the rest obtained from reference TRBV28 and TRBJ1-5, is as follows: DVKVTQSSRYLVKRTGEKVFLECVQDMDHENMFWYRQDPGLGLRLIYFSYDVKMKEKGDIPEGYSVSREKKERFSLILESASTNQTSMYLCASSLQGARNQPQHFGDGTRLSIL.

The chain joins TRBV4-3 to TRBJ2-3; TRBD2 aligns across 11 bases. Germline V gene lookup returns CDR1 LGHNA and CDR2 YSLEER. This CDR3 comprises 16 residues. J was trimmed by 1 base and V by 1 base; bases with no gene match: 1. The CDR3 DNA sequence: TGCGCCAGCAGCCAAGCTAGCGGGAGGCGCACAGATACGCAGTATTTT. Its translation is CASSQASGRRTDTQYF.

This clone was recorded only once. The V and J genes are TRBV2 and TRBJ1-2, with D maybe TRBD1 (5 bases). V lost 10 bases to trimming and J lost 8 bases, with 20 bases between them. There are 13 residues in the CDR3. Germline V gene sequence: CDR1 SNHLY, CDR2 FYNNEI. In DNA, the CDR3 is TGTGCCACTACGCAGGGAGGAGGCCGGGGCTACACCTTC. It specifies CATTQGGGRGYTF.